A single sample is the source of the 16 T cell receptor beta chains below, sequenced in a study of cytomegalovirus exposure and HLA in healthy donors. Generated by immunoSEQ multiplex PCR, the TCRdb table keeps only in-frame clones and is missing some. The profile shows 130,000 to 150,000 clones, roughly 87% of them singletons. Sequences were obtained from PBMCs. Receptors originate from a woman in her late teens or twenties in good health and CMV-seropositive.

The V call is TRBV19, the J call TRBJ2-5, with 7 positions matching TRBD1. Germline-derived CDR1 and CDR2 are LNHDA and SQIVND (reference sequence). J lost 0 bases, V lost 3 bases, and 1 base had no gene match. The CDR3 length is 14 residues. CDR3 region: CASSMGQYQETQYF. The CDR3 nucleotides read TGTGCCAGTAGTATGGGACAGTACCAAGAGACCCAGTACTTC.

V gene TRBV5-6 combines with J gene TRBJ1-1, with TRBD1 matching 7 bases. The CDR3 extends over 12 amino acids. The germline V gene has CDR1 SGHDT and CDR2 YYEEEE. Trimming took 4 bases from V and 8 from J; bases not matched to a gene: 5. The CDR3 loop is CASSLGQAEAFF. CDR3 DNA sequence: TGTGCCAGCAGCCTCGGACAGGCGGAAGCTTTCTTT.

The genes are TRBV7-8 and TRBJ2-3; no firm D call. CDR1 is SGHVS, CDR2 FQNEAQ, per germline. This CDR3 is 16 amino acids long. Between the trimmed V and J ends, which lost 3 bases and 0 bases, there was a span of 13 bases. The CDR3 sequence is CASSLGSKWSTDTQYF. For the CDR3, the DNA is TGTGCCAGCAGCTTGGGCTCGAAGTGGAGCACAGATACGCAGTATTTT.

The genes are TRBV30 and TRBJ2-7, with a possible D match to TRBD1 (5 bases). V was pared by 0 bases and J by 6 bases, with 12 bases between. The CDR3 extends over 13 amino acids. Germline V CDR1 and CDR2: GTSNPN, SVGIG (reference sequence). This chain's CDR3 is CAWSVRRQGEQYF. The CDR3 DNA is TGTGCCTGGAGTGTACGGCGGCAGGGCGAGCAGTACTTC.

The rearrangement joins TRBV19 to TRBJ1-1; possible D gene TRBD1, 5 bases. The germline V and J ends were trimmed by 11 bases and 11 bases, with 15 bases remaining between them. Germline CDR1 is LNHDA and CDR2 is SQIVND (reference sequence). The CDR3 contains 10 residues. The CDR3 DNA is TGTGCCTCAAAGGGGCGGACGGCTTTCTTT. Protein sequence: CASKGRTAFF. Full variable domain (missing parts from reference TRBV19 and TRBJ1-1): DGGITQSPKYLFRKEGQNVTLSCEQNLNHDAMYWYRQDPGQGLRLIYYSQIVNDFQKGDIAEGYSVSREKKESFPLTVTSAQKNPTAFYLCASKGRTAFFGQGTRLTVV.

The chain recombines TRBV5-4 with TRBJ2-3, with a weak D call TRBD1 (6 bases). The V end lost 4 bases, the J end lost 2 bases, and 11 bases lay between the germline ends. This CDR3 has 14 residues. Germline V gene lookup returns CDR1 SGHNT and CDR2 YYREEE (reference sequence). The CDR3 spells CASSVGGSTDTQYF. The CDR3 region has the DNA TGTGCCAGCAGCGTTGGGGGCTCCACAGATACGCAGTATTTT.

The V call is TRBV5-4, the J call TRBJ1-1; possibly TRBD1 for D (6 bases). The V and J ends lost 3 bases and 3 bases respectively, with 12 bases between them. Per germline, CDR1 SGHNT and CDR2 YYREEE (reference sequence). The CDR3 has 14 residues. As DNA, the CDR3 is TGTGCCAGCAGCTCGAATCCAGGGGACACTGAAGCTTTCTTT. Protein sequence: CASSSNPGDTEAFF.

This clone has only a few counts. Other DNA sequences in this sample translate to the same CDR3. The rearrangement joins TRBV7-9 to TRBJ2-2; 9 bases are a match to TRBD2. The V gene end was trimmed by 5 bases and the J gene end by 2 bases; junction bases not matched to a gene: 6. Germline V gene lookup returns CDR1 SEHNR and CDR2 FQNEAQ (reference sequence). There are 16 residues in the CDR3. The CDR3 sequence is CASSPSSGINTGELFF. The CDR3 coding sequence is TGTGCCAGCAGCCCCTCTAGCGGGATTAACACCGGGGAGCTGTTTTTT.

The rearrangement joins TRBV19 to TRBJ1-2, with 7 bases aligning to TRBD1. The CDR3 consists of 15 residues. Germline lookup yields CDR1 LNHDA and CDR2 SQIVND (reference sequence). The junction had 14 bases not matched to a gene; V was cut back by 9 bases and J by 4 bases. The CDR3 nucleotides read TGTGCCAGCGAGGGGACGGGACAGTGGACCTATGGCTACACCTTC. It specifies CASEGTGQWTYGYTF.

On this clone itself: Germline is not matched at one junction end, which may reflect a read error. This CDR3 reads CASSLSRRENQYF. The CDR3 DNA sequence: TGTGCCAGCAGCTTATCTCGGAGGGAGAACCAGTACTTC. The chain recombines TRBV11-1 with TRBJ2-5; tentative D call: TRBD2 (6 bases). CDR1 is SGHAT and CDR2 is FQDESV in the germline V gene (reference sequence). This CDR3 region has 13 residues.

The chain carries TRBV5-1 and TRBJ2-1, with 8 bases aligning to TRBD2. The CDR3 has 15 amino acids. Unmatched junction bases numbered 4, after V lost 4 bases and J lost 1 base. Germline lookup yields CDR1 SGHRS and CDR2 YFSETQ. The CDR3 spells CASSATSESYNEQFF. Here the CDR3 DNA reads TGCGCCAGCAGCGCGACTAGCGAATCCTACAATGAGCAGTTCTTC. Based on the CDR3 plus reference TRBV5-1 and TRBJ2-1, the full variable domain is KAGVTQTPRYLIKTRGQQVTLSCSPISGHRSVSWYQQTPGQGLQFLFEYFSETQRNKGNFPGRFSGRQFSNSRSEMNVSTLELGDSALYLCASSATSESYNEQFFGPGTRLTVL.

The rearrangement uses TRBV6-6 and TRBJ2-7, with 8 bases matching TRBD2. The V gene end was trimmed by 4 bases and the J gene end by 0 bases; junction bases not matched to a gene: 5. The germline CDR1 and CDR2 sequences are MNHNY and SVGAGI (reference sequence). CDR3 size: 15 residues. CDR3 sequence reads: CASSWGLVSSYEQYF. The CDR3 bases are TGTGCCAGCAGTTGGGGACTAGTCAGCTCCTACGAGCAGTACTTC.

The V call is TRBV5-1, the J call TRBJ1-1, with 8 bases identical to TRBD1. Germline lookup yields CDR1 SGHRS and CDR2 YFSETQ. The J segment lost 3 bases and the V segment lost 3 bases, leaving 16 bases of the junction unmatched. This CDR3 spans 18 amino acids. In DNA form, the CDR3 reads TGCGCCAGCAGCTCCGTCGGGCAGGGGGCCATCCGGGACACTGAAGCTTTCTTT. Translating it yields CASSSVGQGAIRDTEAFF.

Only a few counts were recorded for this clone. The rearrangement links TRBV12-5 to TRBJ1-1; weak D call: TRBD1 (5 bases). V was clipped by 0 bases and J by 6 bases, with 17 bases between them. The CDR3 spans 16 residues. Germline V lookup: CDR1 LGHNT, CDR2 FRNRAP. DNA for the CDR3: TGTGCTAGTGGTTTGGTACCGGGAGGGGTTCTCGCTGAAGCTTTCTTT. Translating it yields CASGLVPGGVLAEAFF.

The chain links TRBV10-1 to TRBJ1-4; 10 bases are a match to TRBD1. Germline CDR1 is WNHNN and CDR2 is SYGVQD (reference sequence). The CDR3 is 15 residues long. The V and J ends lost 6 bases and 7 bases, in that order; junction bases with no gene match: 8. The CDR3: CASRGPGTGVEKLFF. The DNA for the CDR3 is TGCGCCAGCAGGGGGCCCGGGACAGGGGTTGAAAAACTGTTTTTT.

Only one count was recorded for this clone. The rearrangement joins TRBV9 to TRBJ2-7; a possible D gene is TRBD1 (5 bases). Germline lookup yields CDR1 SGDLS and CDR2 YYNGEE. With 0 bases removed from V and 0 bases from J, the gap between germline ends came to 10 bases. CDR3 size: 15 residues. CDR3 region: CASSVGQLSSYEQYF. The CDR3 nucleotides are TGTGCCAGCAGCGTAGGACAGTTGAGCTCCTACGAGCAGTACTTC.